These 31 T cell receptor beta chains were sequenced from one sample in a study of blood T cell repertoires in COVID-19. Libraries were prepared by immunoSEQ multiplex PCR; TCRdb keeps only in-frame clonotypes and omits some of them. The repertoire includes some 110,000 clones, approximately 81% of them detected once, and approximately 1.5% sits in the top ten. Input material: peripheral blood. The receptors stem from a man aged 35 to 55 with acute or convalescent COVID-19.

This clone was found a few times. The chain carries TRBV19 and TRBJ2-2; TRBD1 matches 10 bases. Per the germline V gene, CDR1 is LNHDA and CDR2 is SQIVND (reference sequence). This CDR3 comprises 15 residues. The J segment lost 5 bases and the V segment lost 6 bases, leaving 6 bases of the junction unmatched. The CDR3 DNA reads as TGTGCCAGTAGGAGACAGGGGGCAACGACCGGGGAGCTGTTTTTT. It translates to CASRRQGATTGELFF.

The V gene is TRBV7-2, the J gene TRBJ2-3, with D perhaps TRBD2 (6 bases). CDR3 size: 16 residues. The germline V gene has CDR1 SGHTA and CDR2 FQGNSA. V was pared by 6 bases and J by 2 bases, with 18 bases between. This chain's CDR3 is CASRKEGRTNTDTQYF. CDR3 nucleotides: TGTGCCAGCAGGAAGGAGGGCCGGACGAACACAGATACGCAGTATTTT.

DNA of the CDR3: TGTGCCACCAGTGCCTGGACAGTAGCCCACGAGCAGTACTTC. It specifies CATSAWTVAHEQYF. V gene TRBV24-1 combines with J gene TRBJ2-7; possible D gene TRBD1, 6 bases. This CDR3 is built from 14 residues. The V gene's germline CDR1 is KGHDR and CDR2 SFDVKD. V was trimmed by 5 bases and J by 5 bases, leaving 15 bases between them.

The chain carries TRBV6-5 and TRBJ1-5; no firm D call. CDR3 length equals 13 residues. V gave up 9 bases and J gave up 1 base, with 10 bases separating them. Germline-derived CDR1 and CDR2 are MNHEY and SVGAGI. CDR3 region: CASRSRSNQPQHF. CDR3 bases: TGTGCCAGTCGCAGTCGAAGCAATCAGCCCCAGCATTTT.

This rearrangement joins TRBV5-3 to TRBJ2-4; D remains ambiguous. TRBV5-3 has ORF status, its function being uncertain. CDR3 length: 13 amino acids. Trimming removed 4 bases from V and 2 bases from J, with 7 bases in between. The CDR3 DNA reads as TGTGCCAGAAGCCCCCCCTCCAAAAACATTCAGTACTTC. Its protein is CARSPPSKNIQYF.

V and J are TRBV28 and TRBJ2-7; D is possibly TRBD2 (6 bases). The germline gives CDR1 MDHEN, CDR2 SYDVKM. Trimming shortened V by 6 bases and J by 7 bases, and 16 bases separated the two germline ends. CDR3 length: 13 amino acids. In DNA, the CDR3 is TGTGCCAGCAGCCCTATCGGGAGCAGGGAGCAGTACTTC. It specifies CASSPIGSREQYF. Full variable domain (missing parts from reference TRBV28 and TRBJ2-7): DVKVTQSSRYLVKRTGEKVFLECVQDMDHENMFWYRQDPGLGLRLIYFSYDVKMKEKGDIPEGYSVSREKKERFSLILESASTNQTSMYLCASSPIGSREQYFGPGTRLTVT.

The V call is TRBV6-6, the J call TRBJ1-1; D unclear. Germline V lookup: CDR1 MNHNY, CDR2 SVGAGI (reference sequence). V was shortened by 7 bases and J by 2 bases, with 5 bases between the two germline ends. The CDR3 is 11 amino acids. The CDR3 here is CASTFNTEAFF. The CDR3, as DNA: TGTGCCAGCACCTTTAACACTGAAGCTTTCTTT.

The rearrangement uses TRBV7-3 and TRBJ2-1; a weak D match, TRBD1 (6 bases). The CDR3 runs to 16 residues. Trimming stripped 2 bases from V and 2 bases from J, with 13 bases between. Germline V gene lookup returns CDR1 SGHTA and CDR2 FQGTGA. In DNA, the CDR3 is TGTGCCAGCAGCTTAGAAGGGGGAGTTACCTACAATGAGCAGTTCTTC. Its translation: CASSLEGGVTYNEQFF.

V usage is TRBV4-2 and J usage is TRBJ1-1, with 7 bases that match TRBD1. The CDR3 length is 18 residues. Losses at the gene ends were 1 base for V and 1 base for J; bases not matched to a gene: 12. In germline, CDR1 is LGHNA, CDR2 YNFKEQ. The CDR3 coding sequence is TGTGCCAGCAGCCAAGTACCCCTTCGACAGGGAACGAACACTGAAGCTTTCTTT. Translated, it gives CASSQVPLRQGTNTEAFF.

The chain uses TRBV29-1 and TRBJ1-6, with D unclear. CDR3 length: 13 amino acids. Germline V gene lookup returns CDR1 SQVTM and CDR2 ANQGSEA. V was cut by 5 bases and J by 7 bases, with 12 bases left in between. In nucleotides, the CDR3 is TGCAGCGTTACCGGTGCCGGGAATTCACCCCTCCACTTT. Amino acid sequence: CSVTGAGNSPLHF.

The chain links TRBV6-6 to TRBJ2-3; maybe TRBD2 (5 bases). There are 14 residues in the CDR3. Trimming stripped 6 bases from V and 2 bases from J, with 12 bases between. The germline CDR1 and CDR2 sequences are MNHNY and SVGAGI (reference sequence). CDR3 sequence: CASRGMRDTDTQYF. The CDR3 nucleotides are TGTGCCAGCAGGGGTATGAGGGACACAGATACGCAGTATTTT.

The chain joins TRBV6-1 to TRBJ1-6; a weak D match, TRBD1 (5 bases). Trimming removed 2 bases at V and 10 bases at J, with 12 bases between. The CDR3 has 14 amino acids. CDR1 is MNHNS and CDR2 is SASEGT in the germline V gene. The CDR3, as DNA: TGTGCCAGCAGTGAATACGGGGCGGGGTCACCCCTCCACTTT. It codes for CASSEYGAGSPLHF.

J is TRBJ1-5 and V is TRBV28, with 8 bases identical to TRBD1. J was trimmed by 4 bases and V by 5 bases; bases with no gene match: 7. This CDR3 is 15 amino acids long. Germline CDR1 is MDHEN and CDR2 is SYDVKM. In DNA, the CDR3 is TGTGCCAGCAGTACTCCCGGGACAGGAAATCAGCCCCAGCATTTT. Encoded protein: CASSTPGTGNQPQHF.

This sequence joins TRBV18 and TRBJ2-4; D is possibly TRBD1 (6 bases). CDR1 KGHSH and CDR2 LQKENI come from the germline V gene. The germline V and J ends were trimmed by 2 bases and 1 base, with 6 bases remaining between them. The CDR3 contains 14 residues. In DNA form, the CDR3 reads TGTGCCAGCTCACCAGGGGGCGCCAAAAACATTCAGTACTTC. Translation gives CASSPGGAKNIQYF.

J is TRBJ2-7 and V is TRBV2; TRBD2 aligns across 10 bases. Germline CDR1 is SNHLY and CDR2 is FYNNEI. The CDR3 consists of 15 residues. V gave up 6 bases and J gave up 4 bases; unmatched junction bases: 9. CDR3 amino acids: CASRARDSGGYEQYF. In DNA, the CDR3 is TGTGCCAGCAGGGCCCGGGATAGCGGGGGGTACGAGCAGTACTTC.

This chain's CDR3 is CASSTTGGYEQYF. CDR3 in DNA: TGTGCCAGCAGTACGACAGGAGGCTACGAGCAGTACTTC. The rearrangement joins TRBV7-2 to TRBJ2-7, with D possibly TRBD1 on 6 matching bases. This CDR3 is 13 amino acids long. In germline, CDR1 is SGHTA, CDR2 FQGNSA. V lost 6 bases, J lost 3 bases, and 12 bases lay in between.

The CDR3 nucleotides are TGTGCCAGCGCTTGGCGGTCCACAGATACGCAGTATTTT. Translating it yields CASAWRSTDTQYF. The gene calls are TRBV12-3 or TRBV12-4 and TRBJ2-3; D unresolved. Trimming left V 8 bases short and J 2 bases short, with 11 bases between. CDR3 length: 13 amino acids.

The chain uses TRBV18 and TRBJ2-4; 8 positions agree with TRBD2. Trimming took 3 bases from V and 3 from J; bases not matched to a gene: 4. Germline V CDR1 and CDR2: KGHSH, LQKENI. The CDR3 extends over 15 amino acids. The CDR3 DNA reads as TGTGCCAGCTCACCGGAACTAGCGGACAAAAACATTCAGTACTTC. It is translated as CASSPELADKNIQYF.

V is TRBV7-2 and J is TRBJ1-1; TRBD1 aligns across 8 bases. CDR3 length: 14 amino acids. Germline values: CDR1 SGHTA, CDR2 FQGNSA. The junction had 10 bases not matched to a gene; V was cut back by 5 bases and J by 8 bases. The CDR3 spells CASSPLGQGPEAFF. The CDR3 coding sequence is TGTGCCAGCAGCCCCCTCGGACAGGGCCCAGAAGCTTTCTTT. Filled out from reference TRBV7-2 and TRBJ1-1, the complete variable domain reads GAGVSQSPSNKVTEKGKDVELRCDPISGHTALYWYRQSLGQGLEFLIYFQGNSAPDKSGLPSDRFSAERTGGSVSTLTIQRTQQEDSAVYLCASSPLGQGPEAFFGQGTRLTVV.

With regard to this clone: This specimen includes other DNA sequences encoding the same CDR3. This sequence joins TRBV7-2 and TRBJ1-3; D perhaps matches TRBD1 (5 bases). Trimming took 4 bases from V and 0 from J, leaving 7 bases between them. The V gene's germline CDR1 is SGHTA and CDR2 FQGNSA. The CDR3 runs to 14 residues. The CDR3 bases are TGTGCCAGCAGCTCACAGGTCTCTGGAAACACCATATATTTT. It encodes CASSSQVSGNTIYF.

The DNA for the CDR3 is TGCAGCGCCGGACAGTTTTCCGAGCAGTACTTC. Protein sequence: CSAGQFSEQYF. This sequence joins TRBV29-1 and TRBJ2-7; D may be TRBD1 (6 bases). CDR3 length: 11 amino acids. The ends were cut back, 7 bases at V and 6 bases at J, with 13 bases in the middle. Germline CDR1 is SQVTM and CDR2 is ANQGSEA.

The V gene is TRBV4-2, the J gene TRBJ1-5, with D maybe TRBD1 (6 bases). The CDR3 length is 14 residues. Germline CDR1 reads LGHNA; CDR2 reads YNFKEQ. Trimming pared 4 bases from V and 3 bases from J, leaving 10 bases between. The CDR3 DNA is TGTGCCAGCAGCCTCGGACAGACCAATCAGCCCCAGCATTTT. It encodes CASSLGQTNQPQHF.

The chain employs TRBV7-9 and TRBJ2-4, with 8 bases identical to TRBD1. Germline V gene lookup returns CDR1 SEHNR and CDR2 FQNEAQ (reference sequence). Trimming removed 5 bases from V and 7 bases from J; junction bases left unmatched: 19. CDR3 length equals 18 residues. CDR3: CASSSLRASQGARNIQYF. The CDR3 nucleotides read TGTGCCAGCAGCAGTTTAAGGGCGTCCCAGGGGGCTCGGAACATTCAGTACTTC.

The CDR3 DNA reads as TGTGCCAGCAGCCAAGCGCCGACAGGGGGAGCTTTCTTT. This translates into CASSQAPTGGAFF. This chain uses TRBV3-1 (or the pseudogene TRBV3-2) with TRBJ1-1; 9 positions match TRBD1. The germline gives CDR1 LGHDT, CDR2 YNNKEL (reference sequence). The length of the CDR3 is 13 residues. The junction had 4 bases not matched to a gene; V was cut back by 1 base and J by 10 bases.

This clone was counted a single time. The rearrangement uses TRBV7-8 and TRBJ2-3, with TRBD2 matching over 8 bases. The V segment lost 5 bases and the J segment 10 bases; nucleotides outside the gene matches: 5. Germline loops: CDR1 SGHVS, CDR2 FQNEAQ. CDR3 length: 12 residues. The CDR3 bases are TGTGCCAGCAGCCCGGGACTAGGGGCGCAGTATTTT. Translation gives CASSPGLGAQYF.

The chain uses TRBV29-1 and TRBJ2-7, with D maybe TRBD1 (5 bases). The CDR3 extends over 14 amino acids. CDR1 and CDR2 from the germline V gene are SQVTM and ANQGSEA. V was cut by 7 bases and J by 7 bases, with 23 bases left in between. The chain's CDR3 is CSASAQDTLSEQYF. For the CDR3, the DNA is TGCAGCGCCTCTGCCCAGGACACTTTGAGTGAGCAGTACTTC.

This rearrangement joins TRBV27 to TRBJ2-5; the match to TRBD1 covers 9 bases. CDR1 MNHEY and CDR2 SMNVEV come from the germline V gene (reference sequence). The CDR3 extends over 15 amino acids. V dropped 4 bases and J dropped 9; count of bases not matched to a gene: 12. In DNA form, the CDR3 reads TGTGCCAGCAGTTCCGACAGGGGGGGCAGGGGGTCCCAGTACTTC. Translation gives CASSSDRGGRGSQYF.

The chain links TRBV7-2 to TRBJ2-3, with D unresolved. CDR1 is SGHTA and CDR2 is FQGNSA in the germline V gene. Trimming removed 5 bases from V and 1 base from J, with 16 bases in between. The CDR3 sequence is 16 residues long. The chain's CDR3 is CASSLQGEVGTDTQYF. The CDR3 DNA reads as TGTGCCAGCAGCCTACAAGGCGAGGTGGGCACAGATACGCAGTATTTT.

This sequence joins TRBV5-5 and TRBJ2-1, with 9 positions matching TRBD1. The V segment lost 1 base and the J segment 5 bases; nucleotides outside the gene matches: 4. The CDR3 is 15 amino acids. CDR1 and CDR2 (germline): SGHKS, YYEKEE (reference sequence). The CDR3 DNA is TGTGCCAGCAGCTTGTGGGACAGGGATGACAATGAGCAGTTCTTC. It codes for CASSLWDRDDNEQFF.

J is TRBJ2-5 and V is TRBV5-1; 8 bases match TRBD1. The CDR3 totals 16 residues. J was trimmed by 1 base and V by 2 bases; bases with no gene match: 7. The germline V gene has CDR1 SGHRS and CDR2 YFSETQ. The CDR3 nucleotides are TGCGCCAGCAGCTTCGGACAGGGTGGGGCCCAAGAGACCCAGTACTTC. Translated, it gives CASSFGQGGAQETQYF. Using reference TRBV5-1 and TRBJ2-5 for the parts outside the CDR3, the full variable domain is KAGVTQTPRYLIKTRGQQVTLSCSPISGHRSVSWYQQTPGQGLQFLFEYFSETQRNKGNFPGRFSGRQFSNSRSEMNVSTLELGDSALYLCASSFGQGGAQETQYFGPGTRLLVL.

The rearrangement uses TRBV12-5 and TRBJ2-1; TRBD2 aligns across 13 bases. V shed 7 bases, J shed 9 bases, and the junction held 6 bases outside the gene matches. This CDR3 region has 14 residues. Germline-derived CDR1 and CDR2 are LGHNT and FRNRAP. The CDR3 spells CASAGTSGNGEQFF. CDR3 DNA: TGTGCTAGTGCCGGGACTAGCGGGAATGGTGAGCAGTTCTTC.